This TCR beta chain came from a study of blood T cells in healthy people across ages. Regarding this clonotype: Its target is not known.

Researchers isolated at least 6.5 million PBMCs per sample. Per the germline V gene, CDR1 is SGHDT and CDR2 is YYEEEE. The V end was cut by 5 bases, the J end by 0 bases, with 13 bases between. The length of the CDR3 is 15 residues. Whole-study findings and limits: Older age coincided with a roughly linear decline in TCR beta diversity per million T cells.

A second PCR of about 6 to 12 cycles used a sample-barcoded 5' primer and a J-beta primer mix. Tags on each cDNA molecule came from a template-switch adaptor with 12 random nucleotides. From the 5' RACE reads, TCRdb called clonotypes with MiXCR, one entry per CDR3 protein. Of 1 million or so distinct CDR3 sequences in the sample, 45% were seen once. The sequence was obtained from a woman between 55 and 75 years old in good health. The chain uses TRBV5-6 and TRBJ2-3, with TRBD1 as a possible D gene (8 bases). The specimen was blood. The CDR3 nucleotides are TGTGCCAGCAGTTCACAGGGGGGGAGCACAGATACGCAGTATTTT. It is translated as CASSSQGGSTDTQYF.